Sequencing of this T cell receptor beta chain was carried out in a study of vaccination and CD4 T cells after COVID-19. Turning to the study itself: Spike peptides, overlapping and drawn from SARS-CoV-2, HCoV-NL63, HCoV-OC43 and HCoV-229E, were used to stimulate cells.

About this clonotype: The antigen remains undetermined.

Sequencing of cultured CD4+ T cell DNA used the Oncomine TCR Beta short-read assay. TCRdb reprocessed the PCR reads with MiXCR, giving one entry per CDR3 protein. The sample shows around 15,000 distinct CDR3 sequences, around a fifth of them seen only once. Study results and limitations: Analysis of convalescent patients found that 304 of 307 vaccine-specific clones were spike mono-reactive.

V was pared by 3 bases and J by 7 bases, with 16 bases between. The CDR3 is 15 amino acids. Treatment described: roughly ten-day PBMC culture with coronavirus spike peptide pools or control peptides (ViraFEST assay). This TCR derives from a human donor who received a COVID-19 vaccine. Sample: CD4+ T cells from blood, cultured in vitro, taken before SARS-CoV-2 vaccination. This chain connects TRBV12-3 or TRBV12-4 to TRBJ2-1; the D call may be TRBD1 or TRBD2 (6 bases each). The CDR3 DNA reads as TGTGCCAGCAGTTTGAAGGGGGGCCGAAGGAATGAGCAGTTCTTC. Its protein product is CASSLKGGRRNEQFF.